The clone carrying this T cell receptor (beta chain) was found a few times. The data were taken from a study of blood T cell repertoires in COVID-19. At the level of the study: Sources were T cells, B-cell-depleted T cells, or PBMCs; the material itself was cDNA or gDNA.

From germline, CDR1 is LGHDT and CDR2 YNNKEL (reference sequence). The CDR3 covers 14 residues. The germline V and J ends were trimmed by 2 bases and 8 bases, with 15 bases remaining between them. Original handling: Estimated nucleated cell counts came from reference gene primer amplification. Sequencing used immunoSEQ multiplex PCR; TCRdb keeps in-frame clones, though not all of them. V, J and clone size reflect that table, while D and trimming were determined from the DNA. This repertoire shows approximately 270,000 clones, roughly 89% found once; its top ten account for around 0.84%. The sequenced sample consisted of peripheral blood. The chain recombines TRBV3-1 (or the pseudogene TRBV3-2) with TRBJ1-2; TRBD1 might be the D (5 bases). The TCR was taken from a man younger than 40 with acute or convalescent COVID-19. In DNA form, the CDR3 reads TGTGCCAGCAGCCAACAGGGAAGTCCCTGGGGCTACACCTTC. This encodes CASSQQGSPWGYTF.